The 14 T cell receptor beta chains presented below share a single source sample, sequenced in a study of cytomegalovirus exposure and HLA in healthy donors. Use of 60 Vbeta and 13 Jbeta primers characterized the PCR. Generated by immunoSEQ multiplex PCR, the TCRdb table keeps only in-frame clones and is missing some. The sample records about 130,000 clones, about 73% being singletons. The sample taken for sequencing was PBMCs. Every receptor here comes from a woman aged 55-69 years in good health and CMV-seropositive.

This clone turned up a few times. This chain uses TRBV4-2 with TRBJ1-5, with TRBD1 as a possible D gene (6 bases). The germline V and J ends were trimmed by 0 bases and 6 bases, with 15 bases remaining between them. Per the germline V gene, CDR1 is LGHNA and CDR2 is YNFKEQ. The CDR3 has 16 amino acids. The CDR3 spells CASSQDTGGLGQPQHF. DNA for the CDR3: TGTGCCAGCAGCCAAGATACGGGGGGCTTGGGTCAGCCCCAGCATTTT.

The rearrangement joins TRBV29-1 to TRBJ1-1; TRBD1 is a possible D gene (6 bases). The CDR3 is 14 residues long. V was pared by 4 bases and J by 2 bases, with 14 bases between. CDR1 is SQVTM and CDR2 is ANQGSEA in the germline V gene. The CDR3 loop reads CSVVPGGGNTEAFF. DNA for the CDR3: TGCAGCGTTGTCCCGGGAGGGGGAAACACTGAAGCTTTCTTT.

This clone was seen only once. The chain links TRBV28 to TRBJ2-7; D may be TRBD2 (5 bases). The V and J ends lost 4 bases and 0 bases respectively, with 10 bases between them. Germline V gene sequence: CDR1 MDHEN, CDR2 SYDVKM. The CDR3 contains 14 residues. Here the CDR3 DNA reads TGTGCCAGCAGTTCACTAACTAGCTCCTACGAGCAGTACTTC. As protein: CASSSLTSSYEQYF.

This chain uses TRBV5-6 with TRBJ2-3, with 7 nucleotides matching TRBD1. V dropped 4 bases and J dropped 5; count of bases not matched to a gene: 13. Germline-derived CDR1 and CDR2 are SGHDT and YYEEEE. The CDR3 length is 16 residues. This chain's CDR3 is CASSLPGQSSVDTQYF. In DNA, the CDR3 is TGTGCCAGCAGCCTTCCGGGACAGTCCTCTGTAGATACGCAGTATTTT.

The chain combines TRBV5-6 with TRBJ1-1; 9 positions agree with TRBD1. V dropped 5 bases and J dropped 1; count of bases not matched to a gene: 12. The CDR3 loop spans 17 amino acids. Germline CDR1 is SGHDT and CDR2 is YYEEEE. The CDR3 spells CASRSTGGELKNTEAFF. In nucleotides, the CDR3 is TGTGCCAGCAGATCGACAGGGGGGGAACTTAAGAACACTGAAGCTTTCTTT. Looking up the rest from reference TRBV5-6 and TRBJ1-1 gives the full variable domain: DAGVTQSPTHLIKTRGQQVTLRCSPKSGHDTVSWYQQALGQGPQFIFQYYEEEERQRGNFPDRFSGHQFPNYSSELNVNALLLGDSALYLCASRSTGGELKNTEAFFGQGTRLTVV.

The chain links TRBV28 to TRBJ1-3; D remains ambiguous. V was cut by 6 bases and J by 2 bases, with 8 bases left in between. The CDR3 spans 13 residues. Germline V gives CDR1 MDHEN, CDR2 SYDVKM. The CDR3 reads CASSPAPGNTIYF. The CDR3 DNA reads as TGTGCCAGCAGCCCAGCGCCTGGAAACACCATATATTTT.

DNA of the CDR3: TGTGCCAGCAGCCACCCGACGGGAAACACTGAAGCTTTCTTT. This gives the protein CASSHPTGNTEAFF. The chain combines TRBV7-9 with TRBJ1-1; no reliable D call. Trimming cost V 5 bases and J 2 bases, with 12 bases left between them. Germline CDR1 SEHNR, CDR2 FQNEAQ (reference sequence). This CDR3 comprises 14 residues.

The CDR3 DNA sequence: TGTGCCAGCAGTTACTCGGGGACAGGGGCCGCCTACGAGCAGTACTTC. This gives the protein CASSYSGTGAAYEQYF. The chain combines TRBV6-5 with TRBJ2-7, with TRBD1 matching 10 bases. CDR1 MNHEY and CDR2 SVGAGI come from the germline V gene. The V gene end was trimmed by 0 bases and the J gene end by 2 bases; junction bases not matched to a gene: 4. This CDR3 region has 16 residues.

The V gene is TRBV9, the J gene TRBJ1-2; the D is unclear. CDR1 is SGDLS and CDR2 is YYNGEE in the germline V gene. V lost 4 bases and J lost 4, with 11 bases in between. The CDR3 covers 13 residues. The CDR3 DNA follows: TGTGCCAGCAGCCCCCAAGAGGGCTATGGCTACACCTTC. Translated: CASSPQEGYGYTF.

The rearrangement joins TRBV28 to TRBJ2-7; 10 nucleotides agree with TRBD2. The CDR3 covers 15 residues. Looked up from germline, CDR1 is MDHEN and CDR2 is SYDVKM. With V trimmed by 4 bases and J by 2 bases, 5 bases remained unmatched. The CDR3 nucleotides read TGTGCCAGCAGTTCGCGCGGACTAGCGGCCTACGAGCAGTACTTC. It codes for CASSSRGLAAYEQYF.

The V call is TRBV5-1, the J call TRBJ2-7; maybe TRBD2 (5 bases). The CDR3 extends over 14 amino acids. Germline assignment: CDR1 SGHRS and CDR2 YFSETQ. Trimming took 4 bases from V and 2 from J, leaving 13 bases between them. The CDR3 nucleotides are TGCGCCAGCAGCCGAGAAACGGGAACCTACGAGCAGTACTTC. This codes for CASSRETGTYEQYF.

The rearrangement links TRBV5-1 to TRBJ2-3, with a possible D match to TRBD2 (6 bases). Germline V lookup: CDR1 SGHRS, CDR2 YFSETQ. V was trimmed by 4 bases and J by 0 bases, leaving 9 bases between them. The CDR3 is made up of 14 amino acids. In DNA, the CDR3 is TGCGCCAGCAGCCCCAGCGGGAGCACAGATACGCAGTATTTT. It codes for CASSPSGSTDTQYF.

This chain links TRBV6-5 with TRBJ2-5, with D hard to call. The CDR3 is 13 amino acids. Germline V gene lookup returns CDR1 MNHEY and CDR2 SVGAGI. Trimming pared 2 bases from V and 4 bases from J, leaving 8 bases between. CDR3 protein: CASSYTPGETQYF. CDR3 DNA sequence: TGTGCCAGCAGTTACACCCCAGGAGAGACCCAGTACTTC.

The J gene is TRBJ2-5, the V gene TRBV28; 8 positions agree with TRBD1. This CDR3 is built from 13 residues. Germline V gives CDR1 MDHEN, CDR2 SYDVKM. V trimming: 6 bases; J trimming: 5 bases; junction bases outside the gene matches: 5. Here the CDR3 reads CASSGTGRETQYF. The CDR3 DNA reads TGTGCCAGCAGCGGGACAGGAAGGGAGACCCAGTACTTC.